Listed here is a single T cell receptor beta chain. Its cognate antigen is unknown. Different DNA sequences within this sample yield the same CDR3. The authors reverse transcribed all of the isolated RNA, so sequencing captured expressed TCRB transcripts. Produced via immunoSEQ multiplex PCR; TCRdb's table is partial and in-frame only. Here the sample spans 240,000 or so clones, 20% being singletons. Trimming stripped 3 bases from V and 0 bases from J, with 11 bases between. The CDR3 consists of 15 residues. Germline lookup yields CDR1 KGHSH and CDR2 LQKENI. This sample is part of a study of beta chain features in type 1 diabetes. General study points: Among all four CD4+ subsets, Type 1 diabetes patients had TCRB CDR3s that were moderately but significantly shorter.

This chain joins TRBV18 and TRBJ1-1; a weak D match, TRBD1 (6 bases). The TCR originated in a woman aged 40 to 50 with type 1 diabetes. The sample taken for sequencing was naive CD4+ T cells from blood. CDR3 residues: CASSPGQPMNTEAFF. The CDR3 DNA reads TGTGCCAGCTCACCCGGACAGCCCATGAACACTGAAGCTTTCTTT.